Given below is one TCR beta chain in context. V lost 1 base and J lost 3, with 15 bases in between. Per germline, CDR1 SEHNR and CDR2 FQNEAQ (reference sequence). CDR3 length: 17 amino acids. These data come from a study of blood T cell repertoires in COVID-19. Study overall: The cDNA or gDNA used as material had been derived from T cells, B-cell-depleted T cells, or PBMCs.

Original handling: Reference gene primer amplification yielded estimated nucleated cell counts. Method: immunoSEQ multiplex PCR; TCRdb's copy keeps in-frame clones and lacks some. Clonal size and the V and J genes are those of that table, whereas D and trimming came from the DNA. The sample shows under 150,000 clones, 80% to 85% of them seen only once. The sequenced sample was PBMCs or T cells enriched from blood (not recorded which). This TCR derives from a young man who had recovered from COVID-19. The chain carries TRBV7-9 and TRBJ2-2, with D possibly matching TRBD2 (5 bases). In DNA, the CDR3 is TGTGCCAGCAGCTTAGAAGGACTTCTATCCTACACCGGGGAGCTGTTTTTT. This codes for CASSLEGLLSYTGELFF.